Following are 10 T cell receptor beta chains from one sample sequenced in a study of CD8 T cells in ankylosing spondylitis. Each CDR3 protein gets one entry after TCRdb re-called the 5' RACE reads with MiXCR. The table shows 200,000 to 250,000 distinct CDR3 sequences, with over 9.5% occurring only once. The sequenced sample was blood, either unsorted or a sorted T cell fraction (not recorded which). All receptors come from a male donor with ankylosing spondylitis or in good health (not recorded which).

This clonotype was picked up many times. The chain carries TRBV14 and TRBJ1-1; TRBD1 might be the D (5 bases). Germline-derived CDR1 and CDR2 are SGHDN and FVKESK. This CDR3 has 16 amino acids. Trimming took 0 bases from V and 0 from J, leaving 11 bases between them. The CDR3 DNA is TGTGCCAGCAGCCAAGATTTGGGGACCATGAACACTGAAGCTTTCTTT. Encoded protein: CASSQDLGTMNTEAFF. The whole variable domain, filled in from reference TRBV14 and TRBJ1-1, reads EAGVTQFPSHSVIEKGQTVTLRCDPISGHDNLYWYRRVMGKEIKFLLHFVKESKQDESGMPNNRFLAERTGGTYSTLKVQPAELEDSGVYFCASSQDLGTMNTEAFFGQGTRLTVV.

This clonotype was recorded many times. The chain links TRBV9 to TRBJ2-5, with unresolved D. The germline gives CDR1 SGDLS, CDR2 YYNGEE. The V end lost 1 base, the J end lost 5 bases, and 9 bases lay between the germline ends. The CDR3 consists of 13 residues. CDR3 sequence reads: CASSVPGRETQYF. In DNA, the CDR3 is TGTGCCAGCAGCGTACCGGGCCGGGAGACCCAGTACTTC. The entire variable domain, with the rest obtained from reference TRBV9 and TRBJ2-5, is as follows: DSGVTQTPKHLITATGQRVTLRCSPRSGDLSVYWYQQSLDQGLQFLIQYYNGEERAKGNILERFSAQQFPDLHSELNLSSLELGDSALYFCASSVPGRETQYFGPGTRLLVL.

This clonotype was seen a handful of times. V is TRBV15 and J is TRBJ2-5; D remains ambiguous. The CDR3 has 14 residues. From germline, CDR1 is LNHNV and CDR2 YYDKDF (reference sequence). The ends were cut back, 0 bases at V and 5 bases at J, with 10 bases in the middle. The CDR3 spells CATSRDLGGETQYF. As DNA, the CDR3 is TGTGCCACCAGCAGAGATTTGGGTGGGGAGACCCAGTACTTC.

This clonotype was observed a few times. The rearrangement uses TRBV5-6 and TRBJ2-3; weak D call: TRBD2 (6 bases). Germline V CDR1 and CDR2: SGHDT, YYEEEE. V was clipped by 0 bases and J by 2 bases, with 7 bases between them. The CDR3 consists of 14 residues. CDR3 residues: CASSLGGDTDTQYF. Written as DNA, the CDR3 is TGTGCCAGCAGCTTGGGGGGGGACACAGATACGCAGTATTTT.

This clonotype showed up many times. J is TRBJ2-7 and V is TRBV3-1; D might be TRBD1 (5 bases). Germline V gene sequence: CDR1 LGHDT, CDR2 YNNKEL (reference sequence). Trimming removed 3 bases from V and 3 bases from J, with 9 bases in between. The CDR3 covers 13 residues. CDR3 sequence: CASSQPQGYEQYF. As DNA, the CDR3 is TGTGCCAGCAGCCAGCCTCAGGGCTACGAGCAGTACTTC.

This clonotype was seen many times. This chain connects TRBV6-1 to TRBJ2-7; 10 bases match TRBD2. The V segment lost 5 bases and the J segment 4 bases; nucleotides outside the gene matches: 8. Germline CDR1 is MNHNS and CDR2 is SASEGT. CDR3 length equals 15 residues. CDR3 sequence (DNA): TGTGCCAGCAGTAGGGAGCGGGGGGGCTTATACGAGCAGTACTTC. It yields the protein CASSRERGGLYEQYF.

This clonotype appeared a few times. The chain is built from TRBV27 and TRBJ2-5; no definite D call. The V end lost 10 bases, the J end lost 4 bases, and 16 bases lay between the germline ends. The V gene's germline CDR1 is MNHEY and CDR2 SMNVEV (reference sequence). The CDR3 extends over 13 amino acids. In DNA, the CDR3 is TGTGCCACAGCAAGGAACCCCCGAGAGACCCAGTACTTC. Its translation is CATARNPRETQYF.

This clonotype was found many times. The genes are TRBV5-1 and TRBJ1-6; possible D gene TRBD1, 5 bases. From germline, CDR1 is SGHRS and CDR2 YFSETQ. Trimming removed 0 bases at V and 6 bases at J, with 10 bases between. This CDR3 contains 15 residues. The CDR3, as DNA: TGCGCCAGCAGCTTGGGGGACGGCCGTAATTCACCCCTCCACTTT. Translated: CASSLGDGRNSPLHF. The full variable domain, with the rest looked up from reference TRBV5-1 and TRBJ1-6, is KAGVTQTPRYLIKTRGQQVTLSCSPISGHRSVSWYQQTPGQGLQFLFEYFSETQRNKGNFPGRFSGRQFSNSRSEMNVSTLELGDSALYLCASSLGDGRNSPLHFGNGTRLTVT.

This clonotype was detected many times. The chain couples TRBV5-8 to TRBJ2-7; D remains unclear. V shed 7 bases and J shed 1 base, with 15 bases lying between them. CDR1 SGHTS and CDR2 YDEGEE come from the germline V gene. This CDR3 has 14 amino acids. In nucleotides, the CDR3 is TGTGCCAGCCGTAGTGCCCTCCTTTCCTACGAGCAGTACTTC. It yields the protein CASRSALLSYEQYF.

This clonotype was seen more than once but under ten times. The chain is built from TRBV5-1 and TRBJ2-7; D gene unclear. CDR3 length: 14 amino acids. Trimming removed 5 bases at V and 1 base at J, with 13 bases between. Germline CDR1 is SGHRS and CDR2 is YFSETQ. The CDR3 bases are TGCGCCAGCAGAAGACAAGCGTCATCCTACGAGCAGTACTTC. Amino acids: CASRRQASSYEQYF. The full variable domain, completed using reference TRBV5-1 and TRBJ2-7, is KAGVTQTPRYLIKTRGQQVTLSCSPISGHRSVSWYQQTPGQGLQFLFEYFSETQRNKGNFPGRFSGRQFSNSRSEMNVSTLELGDSALYLCASRRQASSYEQYFGPGTRLTVT.